What follows are 13 T cell receptor beta chains derived from one specimen sequenced in a study of T cells in severe cutaneous drug reactions. Bulk and single-cell libraries used iRepertoire multiplex PCR with TCR subtype-specific primers. With the multiplex PCR reads reprocessed, TCRdb shows one record per CDR3 protein and no DNA. In total, the table holds about 10,000 distinct CDR3 sequences. Sequenced patients had Stevens-Johnson syndrome or toxic epidermal necrolysis caused by carbamazepine. The specimen was cells from a skin blister. The source of these receptors is a human donor with Stevens-Johnson syndrome, a severe cutaneous drug reaction.

The chain links TRBV20-1 to TRBJ2-3; TCRdb gives TRBD1 as the D gene, but with no DNA this cannot be confirmed. The CDR3 is made up of 18 amino acids. CDR1 and CDR2 from the germline V gene are DFQATT and SNEGSKA (reference sequence). CDR3 loop: CSARDTATKTGLTDTQYF.

The V call is TRBV29-1, the J call TRBJ2-1; TCRdb proposes TRBD1, but this gene call is untestable without DNA. The CDR3 extends over 12 amino acids. Germline V gene lookup returns CDR1 SQVTM and CDR2 ANQGSEA. The CDR3 spells CSVVPGGDEQFF.

The chain recombines TRBV29-1 with TRBJ2-2; TCRdb picks TRBD1, but there is no DNA to check that call. Germline V gives CDR1 SQVTM, CDR2 ANQGSEA. The CDR3 runs to 17 residues. The chain's CDR3 is CSVGPGAGLASTGELFF.

The chain joins TRBV20-1 to TRBJ2-1. The CDR3 is 14 amino acids. CDR1 is DFQATT and CDR2 is SNEGSKA in the germline V gene (reference sequence). CDR3 region: CSALDGNSYNEQFF.

The chain is built from TRBV29-1 and TRBJ2-6; the D call of TRBD1 rests on TCRdb alone, since no DNA is present to check it. The CDR3 totals 18 residues. Germline CDR1 and CDR2: SQVTM and ANQGSEA. CDR3 sequence reads: CSVESNSPGAAGANVLTF.

This sequence joins TRBV20-1 and TRBJ2-7; the D gene TCRdb calls, TRBD1, cannot be checked with no DNA. Germline V gives CDR1 DFQATT, CDR2 SNEGSKA (reference sequence). CDR3 length: 14 amino acids. The CDR3 loop reads CSANSGGRFYEQYF.

CDR3 sequence: CSVEGTTEKLFF. V usage is TRBV29-1 and J usage is TRBJ1-4. There are 12 residues in the CDR3. Germline V CDR1 and CDR2: SQVTM, ANQGSEA.

This sequence joins TRBV20-1 and TRBJ2-1. CDR1 and CDR2 (germline): DFQATT, SNEGSKA (reference sequence). The CDR3 covers 15 residues. CDR3 amino acids: CSARDSLGSYNEQFF.

The J gene is TRBJ2-7, the V gene TRBV29-1; TCRdb gives TRBD2 as the D gene, but with no DNA this cannot be confirmed. Germline lookup yields CDR1 SQVTM and CDR2 ANQGSEA. The CDR3 extends over 17 amino acids. The CDR3: CSVERPVGLAGDYEQYF.

The chain recombines TRBV29-1 with TRBJ2-3; TCRdb names TRBD2, which stays unverified in the absence of DNA. Germline lookup yields CDR1 SQVTM and CDR2 ANQGSEA. This CDR3 has 15 amino acids. The CDR3 loop reads CSVSFGGSGTDTQYF.

The V call is TRBV29-1, the J call TRBJ2-1; TCRdb picks TRBD2, but there is no DNA to check that call. The CDR3 is 14 residues long. CDR1 and CDR2 from the germline V gene are SQVTM and ANQGSEA. The CDR3 region is CSVELGTSVLEQFF.

The chain recombines TRBV29-1 with TRBJ2-1; no DNA is available, so the TRBD2 call from TCRdb remains unchecked. The CDR3 extends over 16 amino acids. Germline values: CDR1 SQVTM, CDR2 ANQGSEA. CDR3: CSVRPAGTSSYNEQFF.

This sequence joins TRBV29-1 and TRBJ2-1; TCRdb designates TRBD2, a call that cannot be tested without DNA. The CDR3 is made up of 14 amino acids. CDR1 SQVTM and CDR2 ANQGSEA come from the germline V gene. Here the CDR3 reads CSVNSGSSYNEQFF.